Shown below are 10 T cell receptor beta chains from a single sample sequenced in a study of blood T cell repertoires in COVID-19. TCRdb's table, derived via immunoSEQ multiplex PCR, lists solely in-frame clones and lacks some. The sample holds approximately 150,000 clones; roughly 87% are singletons and the top ten take about 8%. Material: peripheral blood. All receptors derive from a woman in her seventies with acute or convalescent COVID-19.

V and J are TRBV7-3 and TRBJ1-2; D remains ambiguous. The CDR3 covers 13 residues. V lost 5 bases and J lost 5, with 12 bases in between. Germline assignment: CDR1 SGHTA and CDR2 FQGTGA. CDR3 in amino acids: CASSPRGGYGYTF. The CDR3 coding sequence is TGTGCCAGCAGCCCGCGTGGAGGGTATGGCTACACCTTC.

The chain carries TRBV18 and TRBJ1-2; possibly TRBD1 for D (5 bases). The CDR3 has 13 amino acids. CDR1 and CDR2 (germline): KGHSH, LQKENI. The V and J ends lost 3 bases and 7 bases respectively, with 12 bases between them. The CDR3 sequence is CASSPQTDSGYTF. CDR3 in DNA: TGTGCCAGCTCACCTCAAACAGACAGTGGCTACACCTTC. Full variable domain (rest looked up from reference TRBV18 and TRBJ1-2): NAGVMQNPRHLVRRRGQEARLRCSPMKGHSHVYWYRQLPEEGLKFMVYLQKENIIDESGMPKERFSAEFPKEGPSILRIQQVVRGDSAAYFCASSPQTDSGYTFGSGTRLTVV.

This clone was observed a single time. V is TRBV5-1 and J is TRBJ2-7; TRBD1 aligns across 8 bases. The trim removed 4 bases at V and 6 bases at J, leaving 6 bases unmatched. This CDR3 comprises 13 residues. The germline V gene encodes CDR1 SGHRS and CDR2 YFSETQ. DNA of the CDR3: TGCGCCAGCAGCCAGCAGGGGGCCGGCGAGCAGTACTTC. This translates into CASSQQGAGEQYF. Full variable domain (outside the CDR3, taken from reference TRBV5-1 and TRBJ2-7): KAGVTQTPRYLIKTRGQQVTLSCSPISGHRSVSWYQQTPGQGLQFLFEYFSETQRNKGNFPGRFSGRQFSNSRSEMNVSTLELGDSALYLCASSQQGAGEQYFGPGTRLTVT.

The V gene is TRBV6-2 or TRBV6-3, the J gene TRBJ1-6; perhaps TRBD1 as D (5 bases). Between the trimmed V and J ends, which lost 2 bases and 9 bases, there was a span of 5 bases. From germline, CDR1 is MNHEY and CDR2 SVGEGT. CDR3 length equals 12 residues. The CDR3 is CASSYQGSPLHF. For the CDR3, the DNA is TGTGCCAGCAGTTACCAGGGTTCACCCCTCCACTTT.

This chain links TRBV19 with TRBJ2-3; TRBD2 aligns across 7 bases. The CDR3 spans 13 residues. The J segment lost 7 bases and the V segment lost 8 bases, leaving 9 bases of the junction unmatched. Germline V gene sequence: CDR1 LNHDA, CDR2 SQIVND (reference sequence). CDR3 bases: TGTGCCAGTTCAGAAACAGCGGGAAATACGCAGTATTTT. Translating gives CASSETAGNTQYF.

This clone was detected once. Other DNA sequences in the same sample also yield this CDR3. The chain carries TRBV28 and TRBJ1-4; possible D gene TRBD1, 6 bases. Trimming removed 3 bases at V and 6 bases at J, with 11 bases between. Per the germline V gene, CDR1 is MDHEN and CDR2 is SYDVKM. The CDR3 sequence is 14 residues long. CDR3 nucleotides: TGTGCCAGCAGTTTTGGGGGCGCAGATGAAAAACTGTTTTTT. Translation: CASSFGGADEKLFF.

The V and J genes are TRBV12-3 or TRBV12-4 and TRBJ1-1; D not resolved. CDR3 length: 13 amino acids. V was clipped by 5 bases and J by 1 base, with 8 bases between them. CDR3 nucleotide sequence: TGTGCCAGCAGTCGAACACAGAACACTGAAGCTTTCTTT. This gives the protein CASSRTQNTEAFF.

This rearrangement joins TRBV28 to TRBJ2-2; 7 bases agree with TRBD1. Germline V gene sequence: CDR1 MDHEN, CDR2 SYDVKM. J lost 5 bases, V lost 2 bases, and 8 bases had no gene match. CDR3 size: 16 residues. The CDR3 here is CASSLLRQGRTGELFF. CDR3 DNA sequence: TGTGCCAGCAGTTTACTCAGACAGGGTCGTACCGGGGAGCTGTTTTTT. Variable domain in full (rest from reference TRBV28 and TRBJ2-2): DVKVTQSSRYLVKRTGEKVFLECVQDMDHENMFWYRQDPGLGLRLIYFSYDVKMKEKGDIPEGYSVSREKKERFSLILESASTNQTSMYLCASSLLRQGRTGELFFGEGSRLTVL.

The chain combines TRBV11-2 with TRBJ2-2; 11 nucleotides agree with TRBD2. V was clipped by 3 bases and J by 6 bases; unmatched bases: 6. Germline CDR1 SGHAT, CDR2 FQNNGV. The CDR3 is 16 amino acids. CDR3 sequence reads: CASSLGSGRAPGELFF. As DNA, the CDR3 is TGTGCCAGCAGCTTGGGTAGCGGGAGGGCCCCCGGGGAGCTGTTTTTT.

Comment on this clone: Other DNA sequences in the same sample also yield this CDR3. The chain recombines TRBV3-1 (or the pseudogene TRBV3-2) with TRBJ1-5; D ambiguous. The CDR3 totals 17 residues. Per germline, CDR1 LGHDT and CDR2 YNNKEL (reference sequence). The germline V and J ends were trimmed by 1 base and 1 base, with 14 bases remaining between them. CDR3 loop: CASSQGTAGGSNQPQHF. The CDR3 DNA reads TGTGCCAGCAGCCAAGGAACCGCTGGAGGAAGCAATCAGCCCCAGCATTTT.